One and the same sample provided the 28 T cell receptor beta chains below, sequenced in a study of metastatic and nonmetastatic thyroid tumors. Thyroid surgery was performed in patients who had received no treatment beforehand. TCRdb ran MiXCR on the PCR reads. The table includes 30,000 to 40,000 clones, about 29% detected once. The material sequenced was blood. The receptor source for this set is a female donor with papillary thyroid cancer or a benign thyroid nodule (not recorded which). Some clones in this sample may be carry-over from other donors' samples.

By proportion, this clone is medium-sized. J is TRBJ2-7 and V is TRBV6-1; 8 nucleotides agree with TRBD1. The CDR3 contains 16 residues. Trimming cost V 1 base and J 0 bases; bases outside gene matches: 5. Germline values: CDR1 MNHNS, CDR2 SASEGT. The CDR3: CASSEGDRHFSYEQYF. CDR3 sequence (DNA): TGTGCCAGCAGTGAAGGGGACAGGCACTTCTCCTACGAGCAGTACTTC.

A few counts support this clone. A read error may account for a junction end that differs from germline. The chain uses TRBV6-1 and TRBJ1-2, with D maybe TRBD1 (6 bases). Germline V gene lookup returns CDR1 MNHNS and CDR2 SASEGT. The CDR3 has 15 amino acids. CDR3 sequence: CANSEIAGTKYGYTF. DNA of the CDR3: TGTGCCAACAGTGAAATAGCCGGGACAAAATATGGCTACACCTTC.

This clone came up many times. This chain connects TRBV7-3 to TRBJ2-7, with D tentatively TRBD2 (5 bases). The CDR3 totals 15 residues. Germline V gene data show CDR1 as SGHTA and CDR2 as FQGTGA. V gave up 0 bases and J gave up 5 bases, with 14 bases separating them. CDR3 residues: CASSLTGSLRDEQYF. The CDR3 nucleotides read TGTGCCAGCAGCTTAACGGGCAGTTTGAGGGACGAGCAGTACTTC.

About this clone: One end of the junction fails to match germline, which may point to a read error. The chain has TRBV6-5 and TRBJ2-7; D unclear. The CDR3 spans 11 residues. CDR1 and CDR2 (germline): MNHEY, SVGAGI. The CDR3 here is CASIYNYEQYF. For the CDR3, the DNA is TGTGCCAGCATTTACAACTACGAGCAGTACTTC.

This clone was detected many times. This chain joins TRBV6-5 and TRBJ2-3; the D gene could be TRBD1 or TRBD2 (6 bases each). From germline, CDR1 is MNHEY and CDR2 SVGAGI. V was trimmed by 2 bases and J by 3 bases, leaving 18 bases between them. The length of the CDR3 is 17 residues. CDR3 residues: CASSYGGNRVGTDTQYF. The CDR3, as DNA: TGTGCCAGCAGTTACGGGGGGAACAGGGTAGGGACAGATACGCAGTATTTT.

This clone occurred many times. V and J are TRBV2 and TRBJ2-7; D is unclear. V dropped 3 bases and J dropped 1 base, with 16 bases sitting between them. CDR1 and CDR2 from the germline V gene are SNHLY and FYNNEI. CDR3 length: 16 amino acids. The CDR3 DNA reads TGTGCCAGCAGTGAGGCAGGTGTTGTAGATTCCTACGAGCAGTACTTC. Protein sequence: CASSEAGVVDSYEQYF.

This clone appeared many times. The V and J genes are TRBV2 and TRBJ2-7; 15 bases fit TRBD2. V gave up 0 bases and J gave up 7 bases; unmatched junction bases: 4. The CDR3 consists of 16 residues. Germline lookup yields CDR1 SNHLY and CDR2 FYNNEI. Here the CDR3 reads CASSEAGTSGGREQYF. Written as DNA, the CDR3 is TGTGCCAGCAGTGAAGCGGGGACTAGCGGGGGGCGGGAGCAGTACTTC.

This clone was counted many times. This chain joins TRBV19 and TRBJ2-1; possibly TRBD1 or TRBD2 for D (5 bases each). The germline V gene encodes CDR1 LNHDA and CDR2 SQIVND (reference sequence). V was cut by 5 bases and J by 8 bases, with 10 bases left in between. The CDR3 has 12 residues. The CDR3 loop reads CASSPQGDEQFF. DNA for the CDR3: TGTGCCAGTAGTCCTCAGGGAGATGAGCAGTTCTTC.

This rearrangement joins TRBV5-1 to TRBJ2-1, with a tentative D call TRBD2 (5 bases). V was pared by 5 bases and J by 2 bases, with 11 bases between. Germline loops: CDR1 SGHRS, CDR2 YFSETQ. This CDR3 is 14 amino acids long. For the CDR3, the DNA is TGCGCCAGCAGGTCTGGGGAGACCTACAATGAGCAGTTCTTC. This sequence encodes CASRSGETYNEQFF.

At least ten counts were recorded for this clone. A single base separates this from a much larger clone, so it may be a read error. The chain uses TRBV6-1 and TRBJ2-1; 7 bases are a match to TRBD1. From germline, CDR1 is MNHNS and CDR2 SASEGT. Losses at the gene ends were 7 bases for V and 3 bases for J; bases not matched to a gene: 3. This CDR3 region has 13 residues. CDR3 bases: TGTGCCAGCATCCGGGACAGCTACAATGAGCAGTTCTTC. Translated: CASIRDSYNEQFF.

Note on this clone: One end of the junction varies from germline; a read error may be responsible. Other DNA sequences in the sample encode the same CDR3. CDR3 coding DNA: TGTGCCTGGAGATCTAGCACGGATACTCAGTATTTT. It is translated as CAWRSSTDTQYF. The chain joins TRBV30 to TRBJ2-3; possibly TRBD2 for D (5 bases). The CDR3 is 12 residues long. Germline CDR1 is GTSNPN and CDR2 is SVGIG (reference sequence).

At least ten counts were recorded for this clone. The chain joins TRBV7-8 to TRBJ1-2; unclear D gene. This CDR3 is built from 13 residues. Trimming removed 0 bases at V and 4 bases at J, with 6 bases between. Germline V gene data show CDR1 as SGHVS and CDR2 as FQNEAQ. The CDR3 nucleotides are TGTGCCAGCAGCTTAGCAGTCCTCTATGGCTACACCTTC. Residues: CASSLAVLYGYTF.

This clone is a singleton in its sample. This sequence joins TRBV4-2 and TRBJ2-7, with 8 bases lining up with TRBD2. Germline V gene data show CDR1 as LGHNA and CDR2 as YNFKEQ. The CDR3 is made up of 14 amino acids. V shed 5 bases, J shed 7 bases, and the junction held 10 bases outside the gene matches. CDR3 DNA sequence: TGTGCCAGCAGCTCGGCCGACAGCGGGGGAGAGCAGTACTTC. It yields the protein CASSSADSGGEQYF.

Ten or more counts support this clone. One end of the junction varies from germline; a read error may be responsible. CDR3 bases: TGCGCCAGCAGCTGGGAACAAAATCAGCCCCAGCATTTT. Amino acid sequence: CASSWEQNQPQHF. The rearrangement uses TRBV5-4 and TRBJ1-5; no clear D gene. The germline V gene encodes CDR1 SGHNT and CDR2 YYREEE (reference sequence). The CDR3 extends over 13 amino acids. Full variable domain (rest looked up from reference TRBV5-4 and TRBJ1-5): ETGVTQSPTHLIKTRGQQVTLRCSSQSGHNTVSWYQQALGQGPQFIFQYYREEENGRGNFPPRFSGLQFPNYSSELNVNALELDDSALYLCASSWEQNQPQHFGDGTRLSIL.

This clone was recorded many times. The rearrangement joins TRBV7-9 to TRBJ2-1; no clear D. V was cut by 2 bases and J by 7 bases, with 15 bases left in between. Germline CDR1 and CDR2: SEHNR and FQNEAQ (reference sequence). The CDR3 is 15 residues long. CDR3 region: CASSLISSFGNEQFF. The CDR3 DNA follows: TGTGCCAGCAGCTTAATATCTTCTTTCGGGAATGAGCAGTTCTTC.

Sample share makes this clone medium-sized (0.01 to 0.1%). This sequence joins TRBV6-1 and TRBJ1-1; a possible D gene is TRBD1 (6 bases). The CDR3 is 13 amino acids. The V end lost 1 base, the J end lost 6 bases, and 9 bases lay between the germline ends. Germline CDR1 and CDR2: MNHNS and SASEGT. CDR3 bases: TGTGCCAGCAGTGAAGAGACAGGTTCTGAAGCTTTCTTT. This encodes CASSEETGSEAFF.

On this clone itself: The germline gene is not matched at one end of the junction; a read error may be the cause. This chain connects TRBV7-2 to TRBJ2-7; no firm D call. The CDR3 has 11 amino acids. Germline values: CDR1 SGHTA, CDR2 FQGNSA. The CDR3 loop reads CASIKTYEHYF. In nucleotides, the CDR3 is TGTGCCAGCATCAAGACCTACGAGCATTACTTC.

This chain connects TRBV2 to TRBJ2-2; D not resolved. The CDR3 is 13 residues long. Germline loops: CDR1 SNHLY, CDR2 FYNNEI. V was cut by 4 bases and J by 7 bases, with 10 bases left in between. DNA for the CDR3: TGTGCCAGCAGTGGTTCCCATGGCGGGGAGCTGTTTTTT. Residues: CASSGSHGGELFF.

This clone was counted ten times or more. The chain joins TRBV7-2 to TRBJ2-3; the D gene could be TRBD1 or TRBD2 (5 bases each). This CDR3 spans 14 amino acids. Trimming pared 5 bases from V and 2 bases from J, leaving 11 bases between. Germline V gene data show CDR1 as SGHTA and CDR2 as FQGNSA. The CDR3 DNA reads TGTGCCAGCAGCCTGGGACGGCCCACAGATACGCAGTATTTT. It is translated as CASSLGRPTDTQYF.

This clone showed up just a few times. The J gene is TRBJ1-2, the V gene TRBV6-1; 8 nucleotides line up with TRBD1. The germline gives CDR1 MNHNS, CDR2 SASEGT. The CDR3 sequence is 14 residues long. The ends lost 6 bases at V and 4 bases at J; junction bases unmatched: 7. The CDR3 sequence: CASSLGQGGYGYTF. For the CDR3, the DNA is TGTGCCAGCAGCCTTGGACAGGGCGGCTATGGCTACACCTTC.

This clone was recorded at least ten times. V is TRBV6-1 and J is TRBJ2-3; D uncertain. Trimming stripped 5 bases from V and 0 bases from J, with 12 bases between. Germline V gives CDR1 MNHNS, CDR2 SASEGT. The CDR3 loop spans 15 amino acids. The CDR3 bases are TGTGCCAGCAGTCCGACTTTCACCAGCACAGATACGCAGTATTTT. It specifies CASSPTFTSTDTQYF.

This chain uses TRBV4-1 with TRBJ2-7; D perhaps matches TRBD2 (5 bases). Trimming stripped 1 base from V and 4 bases from J, with 14 bases between. In germline, CDR1 is MGHRA, CDR2 YSYEKL. This CDR3 is built from 15 residues. The CDR3 sequence: CASSQAPPSSYEQYF. CDR3 nucleotides: TGCGCCAGCAGCCAAGCTCCTCCTAGCAGTTACGAGCAGTACTTC.

This clone was counted ten times or more. Distinct nucleotide sequences in the sample also encode this CDR3. The V gene is TRBV5-1, the J gene TRBJ1-3; D not resolved. The CDR3 has 14 amino acids. The V end was cut by 3 bases, the J end by 0 bases, with 7 bases between. Per the germline V gene, CDR1 is SGHRS and CDR2 is YFSETQ. In DNA form, the CDR3 reads TGCGCCAGCAGCTCGGCCCTCTCTGGAAACACCATATATTTT. Encoded protein: CASSSALSGNTIYF. The complete variable domain, with remaining parts taken from reference TRBV5-1 and TRBJ1-3, reads KAGVTQTPRYLIKTRGQQVTLSCSPISGHRSVSWYQQTPGQGLQFLFEYFSETQRNKGNFPGRFSGRQFSNSRSEMNVSTLELGDSALYLCASSSALSGNTIYFGEGSWLTVV.

Regarding this clone: One junction end disagrees with the germline gene, perhaps due to a read error. The chain has TRBV6-5 and TRBJ2-7; D might be TRBD1 or TRBD2, each matching 5 bases. The CDR3 length is 12 residues. The germline gives CDR1 MNHEY, CDR2 SVGAGI. The CDR3 DNA sequence: TGTGCCAGCAGTTACCGGGGCTACGATCAGTACTTC. As protein: CASSYRGYDQYF.

This clone was seen repeatedly, ten times or more. The genes are TRBV25-1 and TRBJ2-2; 8 bases are shared with TRBD1. This CDR3 has 16 residues. V shed 6 bases, J shed 3 bases, and the junction held 9 bases outside the gene matches. Per the germline V gene, CDR1 is MGHDK and CDR2 is SYGVNS. The CDR3 sequence is CASRDLGQGDTGELFF. In nucleotides, the CDR3 is TGTGCCAGCAGGGACCTCGGACAGGGTGACACCGGGGAGCTGTTTTTT. The full variable domain, completed using reference TRBV25-1 and TRBJ2-2, is EADIYQTPRYLVIGTGKKITLECSQTMGHDKMYWYQQDPGMELHLIHYSYGVNSTEKGDLSSESTVSRIRTEHFPLTLESARPSHTSQYLCASRDLGQGDTGELFFGEGSRLTVL.

The sample holds many counts of this clone. The V gene is TRBV30, the J gene TRBJ1-3; a weak D match, TRBD1 (6 bases). Germline CDR1 reads GTSNPN; CDR2 reads SVGIG (reference sequence). The CDR3 loop spans 15 amino acids. Between the trimmed V and J ends, which lost 8 bases and 0 bases, there was a span of 17 bases. This chain's CDR3 is CALSTGRDSGNTIYF. The CDR3 bases are TGTGCCCTCTCGACAGGACGAGACTCTGGAAACACCATATATTTT.

J is TRBJ1-6 and V is TRBV10-3; the D gene is possibly TRBD1 (6 bases). With 2 bases removed from V and 18 bases from J, the gap between germline ends came to 17 bases. This CDR3 has 13 residues. Germline-derived CDR1 and CDR2 are ENHRY and SYGVKD. This CDR3 is CAISEDDRPHPHF. CDR3 sequence (DNA): TGTGCCATCAGTGAGGATGACAGGCCACACCCCCACTTT.

The rearrangement uses TRBV28 and TRBJ1-5, with D maybe TRBD1 (5 bases). This CDR3 has 14 amino acids. Germline V gene data show CDR1 as MDHEN and CDR2 as SYDVKM. Trimming cost V 6 bases and J 11 bases, with 20 bases left between them. The CDR3 spells CASSLQILGAAQHF. The CDR3 DNA is TGTGCCAGCAGCTTACAAATCTTAGGGGCAGCCCAGCATTTT.